The rows below give T cell receptor beta chains drawn from one sample of a study of T cell changes during pregnancy in multiple sclerosis. Clones were sequenced by immunoSEQ multiplex PCR, and TCRdb holds only the in-frame ones, with some missing. The sample has roughly 20,000 clones, about nine tenths seen once. Specimen: CD8+ T cells from peripheral blood mononuclear cells, collected in the third trimester of pregnancy. Receptor source: a female donor in good health, enrolled as a control in a pregnancy study. The CDR3 runs from the conserved cysteine through the conserved F or W. The order of the fields is clone size, V gene, CDR3 protein. Part of the rows lack a size; the others show once, few, many or a class for expanded clones.

>-|TRBV4-3
CASSQDLSGASSYEQYF
>-|TRBV5-5
CASSLVVSGGNTGELFF
>-|TRBV5-8
CASSFGTSGSQETQYF
>-|TRBV4-1
CASSLWGGVGRITGELFF
>once|TRBV6-5
CASRRRGNSYGYTF
>-|TRBV6-1
CASSEGSGDYNEQFF
>-|TRBV15
CATQTGNQPQHF
>-|TRBV19
CASSATGEQPQHF
>-|TRBV6-6
CASIPGTELTYEQYF
>-|TRBV7-8
CASSLEAVGLAAGELFF
>-|TRBV30
CAWRETDTQYF
>-|TRBV10-3
CAITVGNTIYF
>-|TRBV28
CASSLPETEGGTDTQYF
>-|TRBV19
CASSIPSGQMNTEAFF
>-|TRBV28
CAIDSGQGEAEPQHF
>-|TRBV29-1
CSVVGGAIGDTQYF
>-|TRBV28
CASSLSGQSNYGYTF
>-|TRBV5-4
CASSLGSSGGGDTQYF
>-|TRBV13
CASSSGQAYNEQFF
>-|TRBV5-8
CASRVTGGAYGYTF
>-|TRBV30
CAWSVIGGAYGYTF
>-|TRBV5-1
CASSSYPLRKLNTEAFF
>-|TRBV27
CASSPLGLANNEQFF
>-|TRBV10-2
CASSEAGAGGETQYF
>-|TRBV30
CAWSVLVGTIYNEQFF
>-|TRBV9
CASGAGGTYNEQFF
>-|TRBV1
CTSSPRWTQYF
>-|TRBV13
CASSGTSGRQYF
>-|TRBV28
CASSFMGLDIETQYF
>-|TRBV5-4
CASSPATRGNEQYF
>-|TRBV4-3
CASSQDRGWAKNIQYF
>-|TRBV19
CASTDRGEVTDTQYF
>-|TRBV10-3
CAISASGSSYEQYF
>-|TRBV13
CASSSRLADRGEQYF
>many|TRBV28
CASRRLAGAYETQYF
>-|TRBV30
CAWEQTGPTDTQYF
>-|TRBV7-9
CASSLALAGGPLTDTQYF
>-|TRBV5-6
CASSLDTSGSSDEQFF
>-|TRBV7-2
CASSGLAGDYEQYF
>-|TRBV7-9
CASESGGICTGELFF
>-|TRBV7-9
CASSFVGGNYGYTF
>-|TRBV2
CASSEAEAGGPIVTDTQYF
>-|TRBV6-1
CASSELAGGNSYNEQFF
>few|TRBV7-9
CASSLGGTVNTEAFF
>-|TRBV28
CASRNRGSGNTIYF
>-|TRBV11-3
CASSLIGNSGDTQYF
>-|TRBV15
CATSRRGNEQFF
>once|TRBV9
CASNSRYGYTF
>-|TRBV15
CATSRDKPYLGYTF
>-|TRBV6-5
CASSYREQGTYEQYF
>-|TRBV7-9
CASSSRLAGGFRDNEQFF
>-|TRBV27
CASSFRGGVLAYGYTF
>-|TRBV28
CASAQTVIESMAQHF